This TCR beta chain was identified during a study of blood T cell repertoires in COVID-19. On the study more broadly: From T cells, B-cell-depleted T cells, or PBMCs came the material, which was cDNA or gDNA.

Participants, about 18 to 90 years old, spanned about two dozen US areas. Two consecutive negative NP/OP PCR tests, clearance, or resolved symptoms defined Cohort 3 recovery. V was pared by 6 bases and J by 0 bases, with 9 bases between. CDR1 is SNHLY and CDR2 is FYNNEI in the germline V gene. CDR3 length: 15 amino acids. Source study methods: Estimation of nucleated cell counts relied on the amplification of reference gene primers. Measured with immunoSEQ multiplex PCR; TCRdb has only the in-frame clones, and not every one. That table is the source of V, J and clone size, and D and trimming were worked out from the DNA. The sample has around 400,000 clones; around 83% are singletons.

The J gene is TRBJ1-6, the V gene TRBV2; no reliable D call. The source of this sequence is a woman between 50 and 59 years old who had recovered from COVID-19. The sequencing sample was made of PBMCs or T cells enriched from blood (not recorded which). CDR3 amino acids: CASSSQSSYNSPLHF. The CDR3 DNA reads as TGTGCCAGCAGCTCACAGAGCTCCTATAATTCACCCCTCCACTTT.